This T cell receptor (beta chain) was found in a study of blood T cell repertoires in COVID-19. Study-wide context: Italy, Spain and the United States were the sources of the convalescent and acute COVID-19 samples. The analysed material was cDNA or gDNA that came from T cells, B-cell-depleted T cells, or PBMCs.

V was pared by 6 bases and J by 4 bases, with 11 bases of the junction left unmatched. Looked up from germline, CDR1 is KGHSH and CDR2 is LQKENI. The CDR3 covers 15 residues. As handled by the study authors: Counts of nucleated cells, estimated from reference gene primer amplification, were obtained. Generated by immunoSEQ multiplex PCR, the TCRdb table keeps only in-frame clones and is missing some. V, J and clone size derive from that table, while D and trimming were established from the DNA sequence. Of roughly 60,000 clones listed, approximately 85% are singletons. The material sequenced was peripheral blood. The chain employs TRBV18 and TRBJ2-7, with 8 bases that match TRBD2. The sequence derives from a human donor in a cohort sampled during active COVID-19. The CDR3 region is CASSPIGAGEYEQYF. The CDR3, as DNA: TGTGCCAGCTCGCCGATCGGAGCGGGGGAATACGAGCAGTACTTC.